A selection of T cell receptor beta chains follows, all from one sample in a study of T cell repertoires in cytomegalovirus infection. Each CDR3 protein is one row after TCRdb ran MiXCR on the reads. The sample has about 450,000 distinct CDR3 sequences, approximately 31% seen once. The specimen sequenced was PBMCs. These receptors came from a human donor in good health (CMV status not recorded). Some clones in this sample may be carry-over from other donors' samples. Both conserved end residues are part of each CDR3. A D gene is named only where the DNA matches it firmly. For some rows the clone size is stated as once, few or many, or as a class when expanded; others skip it.

>TRBJ1-6|NA|TRBD1|TRBV5-1
TGCGCCAGCAGCTTGGACGTCGGGACAGCCAATTCACCCCTCCACTTT
CASSLDVGTANSPLHF
>TRBJ1-2|few|NA|TRBV20-1
TGCAGTGCTAGACCCCCCGGGCGGGGTGGATACGGCTACACCTTC
CSARPPGRGGYGYTF
>TRBJ2-7|once|NA|TRBV4-1
TGCGCCAGCAGCCCCGTCCCCGGCGGCTCCTACGAGCAGTACTTC
CASSPVPGGSYEQYF
>TRBJ1-6|few|TRBD1|TRBV6-6
TGTGCCAGCAGCAATCCGGGACAGGCTTACTCCTATAATTCACCCCTCCACTTT
CASSNPGQAYSYNSPLHF
>TRBJ1-2|NA|NA|TRBV7-2
TGTGCCAGCAGCTTAGGAGGGACAACCAATTATGGCTACACCTTC
CASSLGGTTNYGYTF
>TRBJ2-6|NA|NA|TRBV6-2/TRBV6-3
TGTGCCAGCAACGAGGGGGGGACTGGGGCCAACGTCCTGACTTTC
CASNEGGTGANVLTF
>TRBJ1-4|NA|NA|TRBV5-4
TGTGCCAGCAGCTTGGACAAGAGGGGTGAAAAACTGTTTTTT
CASSLDKRGEKLFF
>TRBJ2-1|NA|TRBD2|TRBV6-5
TGTGCCAGCAGTAGACTAGCGGGGGGCCCTTCAACCAACAATGAGCAGTTCTTC
CASSRLAGGPSTNNEQFF
>TRBJ2-1|many|NA|TRBV7-6
TGTGCCAGCAGCTTGGGTTTAGGGTACAATGAGCAGTTCTTC
CASSLGLGYNEQFF
>TRBJ2-4|NA|NA|TRBV11-2
TGTGCCAGCAGCGGGTTTTCAAAAAACATTCAGTACTTC
CASSGFSKNIQYF
>TRBJ2-1|few|NA|TRBV5-1
TGCGCCAGCAGCTTGTACGGGGACTACAATGAGCAGTTCTTC
CASSLYGDYNEQFF
>TRBJ1-2|NA|NA|TRBV19
TGTGCCAGTAGCCAACCGGGACCTACAAAGAGCTACACCTTC
CASSQPGPTKSYTF
>TRBJ2-7|NA|TRBD2|TRBV6-5
TGTGCCAGCGGGAGGAGCGGGGGGGCCGTCGAGCAGTACTTC
CASGRSGGAVEQYF
>TRBJ1-1|NA|TRBD1|TRBV20-1
TGCTGTTCTAGACGCGAGACAGGGGTCGCTTGCTTT
CCSRRETGVACF
>TRBJ2-7|many|TRBD1|TRBV6-1
TGTGCCAGCAGTGAAGGACAGGGACGTCTGGCCTACGAGCAGTACTTC
CASSEGQGRLAYEQYF
>TRBJ2-3|NA|NA|TRBV3-1
TGTGCCAGCAGCCAAGAGAATGTGGCAGATACGCAGTATTTT
CASSQENVADTQYF
>TRBJ2-7|NA|NA|TRBV9
TGTGCCAGCAGCGTAGACGGTTACGGCTACGAGCAGTACTTC
CASSVDGYGYEQYF
>TRBJ2-3|few|NA|TRBV7-2
TGTGCCAGCAGCCCGCTCAGGGAAACGCAGTATTTT
CASSPLRETQYF
>TRBJ2-5|NA|NA|TRBV20-1
TGCAGTGCCCAGCCGATCAGACAAGAGACCCAGTACTTC
CSAQPIRQETQYF
>TRBJ2-1|NA|NA|TRBV20-1
TGCAGTGCTCACCGGGGGGCTGTTGAGCAGTTCTTC
CSAHRGAVEQFF
>TRBJ2-7|few|TRBD2|TRBV20-1
TGCAGTGCTACCGGTGTTTCGGGGGGGCCATACGAGCAGTACTTC
CSATGVSGGPYEQYF
>TRBJ1-2|NA|TRBD1|TRBV12-5
TGTGCTAGTGGTCCTCAGACAGGGGGCGACTATGGCTACACCTTC
CASGPQTGGDYGYTF
>TRBJ1-6|NA|NA|TRBV6-8
TGTGCCAGCAGAACGAACAGGGCCCTCGGTCCCCTCCACTTT
CASRTNRALGPLHF
>TRBJ2-1|few|TRBD1|TRBV7-9
TGTGCCAGCAGCACCCGGGACAGGGTGAAGCAGTTCTTC
CASSTRDRVKQFF
>TRBJ2-4|NA|NA|TRBV4-1
TGCGCCAGCAGCCAAGAAATTGCTAGGGCAGCGCAATTAGCCAAAAACATTCAGTACTTC
CASSQEIARAAQLAKNIQYF
>TRBJ2-5|few|NA|TRBV9
TGTGCCAGCAGCGTAGCTTCCGGCCAAGAGACCCAGTACTTC
CASSVASGQETQYF
>TRBJ1-1|many|NA|TRBV28
TGTGCCAGCTATAGCTTGGGGGACACTGAAGCTTTCTTT
CASYSLGDTEAFF
>TRBJ1-1|NA|NA|TRBV30
TGTGCCTGGGCACAGGACACTAACACTGAAGCTTTCTTT
CAWAQDTNTEAFF
>TRBJ1-3|many|TRBD1|TRBV4-1
TGCGCCAGCAGCCCCAGACAGGGGGCAGGAAACACCATATATTTT
CASSPRQGAGNTIYF
>TRBJ2-3|NA|TRBD2|TRBV7-2
TGTGCCAGCAGCCGCCGGACTAGCGGGGTAGATACGCAGTATTTT
CASSRRTSGVDTQYF